This entry lists 25 T cell receptor beta chains sequenced from one sample in a study of T cell responses to AZD1222 COVID-19 vaccine. Sequencing was performed with immunoSEQ multiplex PCR; in TCRdb, only in-frame clones are kept and a portion is missing. The data show about 78,000 clones, over 75% seen once. This material consisted of peripheral blood, taken 28 days after the second AZD1222 dose. The receptors stem from an adult who received the AZD1222 COVID-19 vaccine.

The rearrangement uses TRBV3-1 (or the pseudogene TRBV3-2) and TRBJ1-1; TRBD1 agrees at 9 bases. V gave up 4 bases and J gave up 4 bases; unmatched junction bases: 10. The germline V gene has CDR1 LGHDT and CDR2 YNNKEL (reference sequence). This CDR3 comprises 16 residues. For the CDR3, the DNA is TGTGCCAGCAGCCCCAGGGGGGACAGGGTAATCACTGAAGCTTTCTTT. This sequence encodes CASSPRGDRVITEAFF.

The chain has TRBV5-4 and TRBJ1-4, with TRBD1 matching over 7 bases. There are 15 residues in the CDR3. The V gene end was trimmed by 1 base and the J gene end by 6 bases; junction bases not matched to a gene: 6. Per germline, CDR1 SGHNT and CDR2 YYREEE (reference sequence). The CDR3 protein is CASSLRARGDEKLFF. The DNA for the CDR3 is TGTGCCAGCAGCTTGAGAGCCAGGGGGGATGAAAAACTGTTTTTT.

The V call is TRBV24-1, the J call TRBJ2-1; D gene uncertain. Per germline, CDR1 KGHDR and CDR2 SFDVKD. V lost 6 bases, J lost 9 bases, and 8 bases lay in between. The CDR3 is made up of 11 amino acids. The CDR3 DNA reads TGTGCCACCAGTACGGACGGTGAGCAGTTCTTC. Translated, it gives CATSTDGEQFF.

The chain links TRBV19 to TRBJ2-3, with D uncertain. CDR3 length: 13 residues. Germline-derived CDR1 and CDR2 are LNHDA and SQIVND (reference sequence). V was clipped by 5 bases and J by 3 bases, with 9 bases between them. CDR3 nucleotide sequence: TGTGCCAGTAGTCCCCCAGAAACAGATACGCAGTATTTT. Encoded protein: CASSPPETDTQYF.

The chain combines TRBV7-9 with TRBJ1-2, with a possible D match to TRBD1 (5 bases). The CDR3 consists of 12 residues. The germline V gene has CDR1 SEHNR and CDR2 FQNEAQ (reference sequence). With 11 bases removed from V and 2 bases from J, the gap between germline ends came to 12 bases. In nucleotides, the CDR3 is TGTGCCGCCAGCAGGGAGAACTATGGCTACACCTTC. Its protein product is CAASRENYGYTF.

The rearrangement uses TRBV6-5 and TRBJ1-6, with D tentatively TRBD1 (5 bases). The V gene's germline CDR1 is MNHEY and CDR2 SVGAGI. Trimming removed 5 bases from V and 3 bases from J, with 8 bases in between. There are 14 residues in the CDR3. CDR3 region: CASSLQDYNSPLHF. CDR3 in DNA: TGTGCCAGCAGTCTACAGGACTATAATTCACCCCTCCACTTT.

CDR3 region: CASSDLTENTEAFF. The CDR3 DNA is TGTGCCAGCAGTGACCTCACAGAGAACACTGAAGCTTTCTTT. The V call is TRBV6-1, the J call TRBJ1-1, with D uncertain. Trimming removed 3 bases at V and 1 base at J, with 9 bases between. CDR1 is MNHNS, CDR2 SASEGT, per germline. The CDR3 length is 14 residues.

This chain connects TRBV5-6 to TRBJ1-5; TRBD1 matches at 10 bases. Germline V gene sequence: CDR1 SGHDT, CDR2 YYEEEE. The CDR3 is 15 residues long. After removal of 1 base from V and 6 bases from J, the junction contained 4 bases not matched to a gene. In DNA form, the CDR3 reads TGTGCCAGCAGCTTGAGACAGGGGGCAAGTCAGCCCCAGCATTTT. Amino acids: CASSLRQGASQPQHF.

The CDR3 DNA sequence: TGCGCCAGCAGCCCGGGGACTAGCGGGAGGGGTTACGAGCAGTACTTC. This encodes CASSPGTSGRGYEQYF. The V call is TRBV5-1, the J call TRBJ2-7, with 16 bases fitting TRBD2. CDR1 is SGHRS, CDR2 YFSETQ, per germline. The CDR3 extends over 16 amino acids. Trimming removed 4 bases from V and 4 bases from J; junction bases left unmatched: 5.

The rearrangement links TRBV5-4 to TRBJ1-3, with TRBD1 identical over 11 bases. The germline V gene has CDR1 SGHNT and CDR2 YYREEE (reference sequence). The CDR3 is 13 amino acids. With V trimmed by 4 bases and J by 8 bases, 2 bases remained unmatched. The CDR3, as DNA: TGTGCCAGCAGCCCGGGACAGGGGGACACCATATATTTT. This gives the protein CASSPGQGDTIYF.

Only a few counts were recorded for this clone. The chain combines TRBV7-3 with TRBJ2-5; the match to TRBD2 covers 11 bases. The CDR3 contains 15 residues. The ends lost 4 bases at V and 4 bases at J; junction bases unmatched: 5. Germline values: CDR1 SGHTA, CDR2 FQGTGA. The CDR3 region is CASSSLAGGRETQYF. As DNA, the CDR3 is TGTGCCAGCAGCTCCCTAGCGGGGGGCCGAGAGACCCAGTACTTC.

V and J are TRBV19 and TRBJ1-3; possible D gene TRBD1, 6 bases. The CDR3 covers 16 residues. The V and J ends lost 7 bases and 0 bases respectively, with 16 bases between them. Germline V gene sequence: CDR1 LNHDA, CDR2 SQIVND (reference sequence). For the CDR3, the DNA is TGTGCCAGTACCCCGGACAGTCTTAGCTCTGGAAACACCATATATTTT. Its translation: CASTPDSLSSGNTIYF.

This chain links TRBV21-1 with TRBJ2-1; TRBD2 reflects the table's D call only, with no check against the DNA. TRBV21-1 represents a pseudogene. The CDR3 length is 14 residues. CDR3 sequence reads: CAREGAGGPIEQFF. CDR3 in DNA: TGTGCCCGAGAAGGGGCGGGAGGGCCGATTGAGCAGTTCTTC.

The rearrangement uses TRBV19 and TRBJ1-1; maybe TRBD1 (5 bases). The germline V gene encodes CDR1 LNHDA and CDR2 SQIVND (reference sequence). Trimming stripped 4 bases from V and 1 base from J, with 7 bases between. This CDR3 is built from 13 residues. For the CDR3, the DNA is TGTGCCAGTAGTACGGGACGGAACACTGAAGCTTTCTTT. Its protein is CASSTGRNTEAFF.

This chain uses TRBV7-6 with TRBJ1-1, with D possibly matching TRBD1 (5 bases). The CDR3 has 15 residues. Germline CDR1 SGHVS, CDR2 FNYEAQ. Trimming cost V 2 bases and J 1 base, with 11 bases left between them. The CDR3 sequence: CASSLISGANTEAFF. CDR3 nucleotides: TGTGCCAGCAGCTTAATTAGTGGGGCGAACACTGAAGCTTTCTTT.

V and J are TRBV9 and TRBJ1-5; tentative D call: TRBD1 (5 bases). This CDR3 region has 15 residues. Trimming shortened V by 0 bases and J by 7 bases, and 14 bases separated the two germline ends. Looked up from germline, CDR1 is SGDLS and CDR2 is YYNGEE. CDR3 in DNA: TGTGCCAGCAGCGTAGGAGCGACCCCAGGGCAGCCCCAGCATTTT. Its translation: CASSVGATPGQPQHF.

The rearrangement joins TRBV10-3 to TRBJ2-3; 11 bases map to TRBD2. CDR3 size: 15 residues. With 6 bases clipped from V and 2 bases from J, the junction kept 4 bases outside the gene matches. Germline V gene sequence: CDR1 ENHRY, CDR2 SYGVKD. The CDR3 sequence: CAIRGTSGITDTQYF. The CDR3 bases are TGTGCCATCAGAGGGACTAGCGGAATCACAGATACGCAGTATTTT.

The chain employs TRBV7-8 and TRBJ2-7, with D tentatively TRBD2 (7 bases). CDR3 length equals 19 residues. CDR1 SGHVS and CDR2 FQNEAQ come from the germline V gene. The V end lost 5 bases, the J end lost 1 base, and 27 bases lay between the germline ends. CDR3 in amino acids: CASSGSRSRGGGSSYEQYF. In DNA, the CDR3 is TGTGCCAGCAGCGGGAGTCGATCTAGGGGGGGAGGTAGTTCCTACGAGCAGTACTTC.

As for this clone: This CDR3 is also generated by other DNA sequences in the sample. CDR3 coding DNA: TGCGCCAGCAGCTTGACGGGGGGGCGGTCCTACGAGCAGTACTTC. The encoded protein is CASSLTGGRSYEQYF. The rearrangement uses TRBV5-1 and TRBJ2-7; 8 bases match TRBD2. The CDR3 is made up of 15 amino acids. Germline CDR1 reads SGHRS; CDR2 reads YFSETQ. V was clipped by 1 base and J by 1 base; unmatched bases: 4.

This clone has just one count. The chain joins TRBV6-1 to TRBJ1-3; D is uncertain. The CDR3 loop spans 16 amino acids. CDR1 MNHNS and CDR2 SASEGT come from the germline V gene. V was trimmed by 1 base and J by 0 bases, leaving 10 bases between them. CDR3 region: CASSEEVGRSGNTIYF. CDR3 sequence (DNA): TGTGCCAGCAGTGAAGAGGTAGGACGCTCTGGAAACACCATATATTTT.

The rearrangement joins TRBV6-4 to TRBJ1-4; no definite D call. Looked up from germline, CDR1 is MRHNA and CDR2 is SNTAGT. This CDR3 is 15 amino acids long. The V gene lost 4 bases and the J gene lost 3 bases, with 12 bases spanning the gap. The CDR3 protein is CASSATAGANEKLFF. In DNA form, the CDR3 reads TGTGCCAGCAGTGCCACAGCTGGGGCTAATGAAAAACTGTTTTTT.

This clone was recorded a few times. V and J are TRBV2 and TRBJ1-2; D gene uncertain. V was clipped by 6 bases and J by 1 base, with 18 bases between them. This CDR3 contains 16 residues. Germline V lookup: CDR1 SNHLY, CDR2 FYNNEI. CDR3 nucleotides: TGTGCCAGCAGGGAGGACTACTTAAAATTTAACTATGGCTACACCTTC. This sequence encodes CASREDYLKFNYGYTF. Variable domain in full (rest from reference TRBV2 and TRBJ1-2): EPEVTQTPSHQVTQMGQEVILRCVPISNHLYFYWYRQILGQKVEFLVSFYNNEISEKSEIFDDQFSVERPDGSNFTLKIRSTKLEDSAMYFCASREDYLKFNYGYTFGSGTRLTVV.

This chain joins TRBV5-4 and TRBJ2-4; D ambiguous. This CDR3 spans 12 amino acids. Trimming took off 0 bases at V and 14 bases at J, with 12 bases between the two ends. CDR1 and CDR2 (germline): SGHNT, YYREEE (reference sequence). The CDR3 region is CASSLEQGGEYF. The CDR3 nucleotides are TGTGCCAGCAGCTTGGAGCAAGGTGGAGAGTACTTC.

CDR3 sequence reads: CASSGTLTPRQYF. As DNA, the CDR3 is TGTGCCAGTTCCGGGACTCTGACTCCGCGGCAGTACTTC. This chain joins TRBV28 and TRBJ2-7, with a possible D match to TRBD2 (6 bases). From germline, CDR1 is MDHEN and CDR2 SYDVKM. The CDR3 loop spans 13 amino acids. Deletions cut 9 bases from V and 9 bases from J, with 21 bases between.

V gene TRBV6-6 combines with J gene TRBJ2-7; no firm D call. Germline values: CDR1 MNHNY, CDR2 SVGAGI (reference sequence). Trimming took off 6 bases at V and 4 bases at J, with 7 bases between the two ends. This CDR3 comprises 11 residues. The CDR3: CASRENYEQYF. DNA for the CDR3: TGTGCCAGCAGGGAGAATTACGAGCAGTACTTC.